The clone carrying this TCR beta chain is medium-sized within its sample. Its antigen is as yet unknown. With the read ending 3 residues before the CDR3 end, the germline J gene is used to fill in that end. The data were obtained in a study of T cell clonality in common variable immunodeficiency. Study-wide results and limits: Fewer deletions and N-nucleotide insertions were reportedly seen in common variable immunodeficiency TCR beta sequences.

V lost 1 base to trimming and J lost 1 base, with 11 bases between them. Germline CDR1 is WNHNN and CDR2 is SYGVQD (reference sequence). The CDR3 has 16 residues. Profiled with immunoSEQ multiplex PCR; TCRdb holds only in-frame clones, not every one. The sample has about 33,000 clones, none seen only once. The TCR comes from a human donor with common variable immunodeficiency. The chain couples TRBV10-1 to TRBJ2-1, with D maybe TRBD2 (5 bases). Sequencing was performed on peripheral blood mononuclear cells. The CDR3 protein is CASSEWICGSYNEQFF. The sequenced part of the CDR3 DNA is TGCGCCAGCAGTGAGTGGATCTGCGGGTCCTACAATGAG.